These 10 T cell receptor beta chains were sequenced from one sample in a study of identical twins. TCRdb passed the 5' RACE reads through MiXCR, listing each CDR3 protein once. The profile covers 300,000 or so distinct CDR3 sequences, with over 8.5% appearing a single time and around 7.1% taken by the ten largest. This same sample was also part of a study on yellow fever vaccine responses in identical twins.

The sample comprised CD8+ T cells sorted from blood. The receptors originated from a woman aged 18-29 years in good health.

The rearrangement links TRBV9 to TRBJ1-6; D gene uncertain. Trimming cost V 4 bases and J 6 bases, with 11 bases left between them. In germline, CDR1 is SGDLS, CDR2 YYNGEE. This CDR3 has 14 amino acids. The CDR3 is CASSLTPPNSPLHF. Here the CDR3 DNA reads TGTGCCAGCAGCTTAACCCCTCCTAATTCACCCCTCCACTTT.

This clonotype came up many times. The chain is built from TRBV7-9 and TRBJ2-2; 10 bases fit TRBD1. J lost 5 bases, V lost 6 bases, and 6 bases had no gene match. Germline assignment: CDR1 SEHNR and CDR2 FQNEAQ (reference sequence). This CDR3 is built from 15 residues. The CDR3 protein is CASSYWTGGTGELFF. CDR3 nucleotides: TGTGCCAGCAGTTACTGGACAGGGGGGACCGGGGAGCTGTTTTTT.

This clonotype has just a few counts. The chain couples TRBV20-1 to TRBJ1-2; D unresolved. There are 17 residues in the CDR3. V was cut by 0 bases and J by 2 bases, with 19 bases left in between. CDR1 DFQATT and CDR2 SNEGSKA come from the germline V gene (reference sequence). The CDR3 DNA reads TGCAGTGCTAGAGATTTGGGTGGGGTGCCCTTCAACTATGGCTACACCTTC. Protein: CSARDLGGVPFNYGYTF.

This clonotype turned up a few times. The chain uses TRBV27 and TRBJ2-7, with D tentatively TRBD2 (7 bases). Trimming cost V 2 bases and J 3 bases, with 14 bases left between them. From germline, CDR1 is MNHEY and CDR2 SMNVEV (reference sequence). The CDR3 runs 15 residues. The CDR3 region has the DNA TGTGCCAGCAGTTTAAACGCGGGGGCCTACTACGAGCAGTACTTC. Translation gives CASSLNAGAYYEQYF.

This clonotype was detected many times. The chain carries TRBV2 and TRBJ2-6; D unresolved. The CDR3 loop spans 15 amino acids. CDR1 and CDR2 from the germline V gene are SNHLY and FYNNEI. The ends were cut back, 2 bases at V and 1 base at J, with 6 bases in the middle. CDR3 protein: CASSELISGANVLTF. The CDR3 DNA sequence: TGTGCCAGCAGTGAACTTATTTCTGGGGCCAACGTCCTGACTTTC.

This clonotype was detected only a few times. This rearrangement joins TRBV20-1 to TRBJ2-1; D remains unclear. The CDR3 totals 14 residues. Germline CDR1 reads DFQATT; CDR2 reads SNEGSKA (reference sequence). Trimming stripped 2 bases from V and 0 bases from J, with 8 bases between. The CDR3 DNA reads as TGCAGTGCTAGACCGGAGAACTCCTACAATGAGCAGTTCTTC. It encodes CSARPENSYNEQFF.

Many counts were recorded for this clonotype. The rearrangement joins TRBV5-1 to TRBJ2-1, with D perhaps matching TRBD2 (7 bases). Trimming took 0 bases from V and 0 from J, leaving 10 bases between them. Per the germline V gene, CDR1 is SGHRS and CDR2 is YFSETQ. This CDR3 is 16 amino acids long. DNA for the CDR3: TGCGCCAGCAGCTTGGTGGGGGGGGCCTCCTACAATGAGCAGTTCTTC. It is translated as CASSLVGGASYNEQFF.

This clonotype was recorded many times. V is TRBV24-1 and J is TRBJ1-2, with 9 bases matching TRBD1. CDR1 KGHDR and CDR2 SFDVKD come from the germline V gene. J was trimmed by 7 bases and V by 7 bases; bases with no gene match: 6. The CDR3 spans 13 residues. CDR3 in amino acids: CATRGTGSTGYTF. CDR3 bases: TGTGCCACCAGAGGGACAGGGAGTACTGGCTACACCTTC.

The genes are TRBV30 and TRBJ2-1; no definite D call. The CDR3 is 13 residues long. The germline CDR1 and CDR2 sequences are GTSNPN and SVGIG (reference sequence). Trimming took off 8 bases at V and 3 bases at J, with 14 bases between the two ends. CDR3 protein: CARIDRNYNEQFF. The DNA for the CDR3 is TGTGCCCGGATCGACCGGAACTACAATGAGCAGTTCTTC. Combining the CDR3 with reference TRBV30 and TRBJ2-1 gives the whole variable domain SQTIHQWPATLVQPVGSPLSLECTVEGTSNPNLYWYRQAAGRGLQLLFYSVGIGQISSEVPQNLSASRPQDRQFILSSKKLLLSDSGFYLCARIDRNYNEQFFGPGTRLTVL.

In its sample, this clonotype was seen many times. This sequence joins TRBV15 and TRBJ2-3, with D perhaps matching TRBD2 (6 bases). This CDR3 has 13 residues. V lost 7 bases and J 3 bases, leaving 11 bases between the germline ends. Germline CDR1 LNHNV, CDR2 YYDKDF (reference sequence). For the CDR3, the DNA is TGTGCCACCACCAGCGGGCAAACAGATACGCAGTATTTT. Translation gives CATTSGQTDTQYF.